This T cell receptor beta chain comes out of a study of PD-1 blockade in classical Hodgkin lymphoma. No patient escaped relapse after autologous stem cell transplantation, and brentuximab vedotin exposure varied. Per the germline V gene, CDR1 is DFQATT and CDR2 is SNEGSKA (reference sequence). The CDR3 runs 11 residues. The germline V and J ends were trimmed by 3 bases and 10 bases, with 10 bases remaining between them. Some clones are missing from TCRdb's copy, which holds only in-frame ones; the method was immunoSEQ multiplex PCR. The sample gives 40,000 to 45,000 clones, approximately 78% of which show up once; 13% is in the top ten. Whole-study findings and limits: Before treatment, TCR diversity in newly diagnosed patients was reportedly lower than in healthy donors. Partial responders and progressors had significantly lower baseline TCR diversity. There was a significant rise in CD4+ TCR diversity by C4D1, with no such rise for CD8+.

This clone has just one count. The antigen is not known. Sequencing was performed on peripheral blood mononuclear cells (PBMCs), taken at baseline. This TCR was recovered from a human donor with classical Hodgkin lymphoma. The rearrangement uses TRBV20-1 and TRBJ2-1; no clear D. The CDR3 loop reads CSARSGGEQFF. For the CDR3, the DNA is TGCAGTGCTAGGTCAGGTGGCGAGCAGTTCTTC.